Each of the 20 T cell receptor beta chains below was sequenced from the same sample in a study of human T cells and chemical hapten exposure. Unfractionated whole blood was the source of the extracted total RNA. What the library attached to individual cDNA molecules were unique molecular identifiers. TCRdb passed the reads through MiXCR, listing each CDR3 protein once. The table lists 120,000 or so distinct CDR3 sequences, more than 8.5% of them singletons, with 1.1% to 1.5% in the top ten. The sample comprised whole blood. The receptor set was obtained from a human donor in good health. Some clones in this sample may be carry-over from other donors' samples.

This clonotype was observed at least ten times. This rearrangement joins TRBV7-2 to TRBJ1-1, with D maybe TRBD1 (5 bases). The CDR3 totals 14 residues. Between the trimmed V and J ends, which lost 0 bases and 3 bases, there was a span of 8 bases. CDR1 is SGHTA and CDR2 is FQGNSA in the germline V gene. CDR3 region: CASSLARVDTEAFF. The CDR3 DNA follows: TGTGCCAGCAGCTTAGCCAGGGTGGACACTGAAGCTTTCTTT.

This clonotype was counted only a few times. The V and J genes are TRBV6-2 or TRBV6-3 and TRBJ1-5; 9 nucleotides line up with TRBD1. After removal of 5 bases from V and 0 bases from J, the junction contained 8 bases not matched to a gene. This CDR3 region has 17 residues. CDR1 is MNHEY and CDR2 is SVGEGT in the germline V gene. CDR3 region: CASSGARDRDSNQPQHF. The CDR3 nucleotides read TGTGCCAGCAGTGGCGCCCGGGACAGGGATAGCAATCAGCCCCAGCATTTT.

This clonotype was seen a handful of times. This chain connects TRBV14 to TRBJ2-1, with D unresolved. Germline V gene data show CDR1 as SGHDN and CDR2 as FVKESK. V was shortened by 3 bases and J by 4 bases, with 4 bases between the two germline ends. This CDR3 has 12 amino acids. The CDR3 loop reads CASSQIYNEQFF. CDR3 nucleotides: TGTGCCAGCAGCCAGATATACAATGAGCAGTTCTTC.

The table lists this clonotype with a few counts. This chain joins TRBV20-1 and TRBJ1-2; 9 bases fit TRBD1. The CDR3 is made up of 14 amino acids. CDR1 is DFQATT and CDR2 is SNEGSKA in the germline V gene (reference sequence). Trimming cost V 0 bases and J 7 bases; bases outside gene matches: 6. CDR3 bases: TGCAGTGCTAGAGATACAGGGGGCGCGCTTGGCTACACCTTC. Its protein product is CSARDTGGALGYTF.

This chain uses TRBV4-3 with TRBJ1-5; no reliable D call. V was trimmed by 0 bases and J by 7 bases, leaving 7 bases between them. CDR3 length: 13 residues. Germline-derived CDR1 and CDR2 are LGHNA and YSLEER. The CDR3 region is CASSQEGRQPQHF. In DNA, the CDR3 is TGCGCCAGCAGCCAAGAAGGGCGGCAGCCCCAGCATTTT.

This clonotype was seen more than once but under ten times. V is TRBV11-2 and J is TRBJ2-1, with 7 nucleotides matching TRBD2. The J segment lost 8 bases and the V segment lost 5 bases, leaving 15 bases of the junction unmatched. Looked up from germline, CDR1 is SGHAT and CDR2 is FQNNGV. The CDR3 is 16 amino acids. CDR3 sequence reads: CASSPVLAGALYEQFF. CDR3 coding DNA: TGTGCCAGCAGCCCCGTACTCGCGGGAGCCCTCTATGAGCAGTTCTTC.

V is TRBV7-2 and J is TRBJ2-1, with D possibly being TRBD1 (7 bases). Germline V CDR1 and CDR2: SGHTA, FQGNSA. The CDR3 has 15 residues. Between the trimmed V and J ends, which lost 5 bases and 2 bases, there was a span of 13 bases. The CDR3 loop is CASSQGGTAYNEQFF. CDR3 nucleotides: TGTGCCAGCAGCCAAGGAGGGACAGCCTACAATGAGCAGTTCTTC. Looking up the rest from reference TRBV7-2 and TRBJ2-1 gives the full variable domain: GAGVSQSPSNKVTEKGKDVELRCDPISGHTALYWYRQSLGQGLEFLIYFQGNSAPDKSGLPSDRFSAERTGGSVSTLTIQRTQQEDSAVYLCASSQGGTAYNEQFFGPGTRLTVL.

The J gene is TRBJ2-2, the V gene TRBV10-3; D gene ambiguous. CDR3 length: 13 amino acids. Germline loops: CDR1 ENHRY, CDR2 SYGVKD. V was shortened by 2 bases and J by 1 base, with 2 bases between the two germline ends. The CDR3 coding sequence is TGTGCCATCAGTGAGAAGAACACCGGGGAGCTGTTTTTT. It is translated as CAISEKNTGELFF.

This clonotype was seen a handful of times. The chain joins TRBV11-3 to TRBJ2-2; perhaps TRBD1 as D (5 bases). The V and J ends lost 2 bases and 6 bases respectively, with 7 bases between them. Germline V lookup: CDR1 SGHNT, CDR2 YENEEA. The CDR3 spans 13 residues. The CDR3 nucleotides are TGTGCCAGCAGCTTACCAGGGTCCGGGGAGCTGTTTTTT. It translates to CASSLPGSGELFF. Filled out from reference TRBV11-3 and TRBJ2-2, the complete variable domain reads EAGVVQSPRYKIIEKKQPVAFWCNPISGHNTLYWYLQNLGQGPELLIRYENEEAVDDSQLPKDRFSAERLKGVDSTLKIQPAELGDSAVYLCASSLPGSGELFFGEGSRLTVL.

The chain links TRBV29-1 to TRBJ2-7; D is unresolved. Germline CDR1 reads SQVTM; CDR2 reads ANQGSEA. The CDR3 loop spans 10 amino acids. V lost 6 bases, J lost 7 bases, and 10 bases lay in between. CDR3 coding DNA: TGCAGCGTCGCCGGCGCAGAGCAGTACTTC. It is translated as CSVAGAEQYF.

This clonotype was recorded a few times. V and J are TRBV11-1 and TRBJ2-7; D unresolved. The germline V and J ends were trimmed by 5 bases and 0 bases, with 11 bases remaining between them. CDR3 length equals 14 residues. Germline loops: CDR1 SGHAT, CDR2 FQDESV (reference sequence). The DNA of the CDR3 is TGTGCCAGCAGCGTAACCCCTAGCTCCTACGAGCAGTACTTC. Its translation is CASSVTPSSYEQYF.

This clonotype occurred many times. This CDR3 is CSARGGLKMSYEQYF. The CDR3 DNA sequence: TGCAGTGCTAGAGGGGGTCTAAAAATGAGCTACGAGCAGTACTTC. The chain links TRBV20-1 to TRBJ2-7; D not resolved. This CDR3 contains 15 residues. The germline V gene encodes CDR1 DFQATT and CDR2 SNEGSKA (reference sequence). Between the trimmed V and J ends, which lost 1 base and 3 bases, there was a span of 16 bases.

This clonotype came up many times. The chain is built from TRBV6-2 or TRBV6-3 and TRBJ1-5; 10 bases match TRBD1. The CDR3 consists of 14 residues. CDR1 is MNHEY, CDR2 SVGEGT, per germline. Trimming removed 7 bases from V and 6 bases from J; junction bases left unmatched: 6. Here the CDR3 reads CASTLTGGGQPQHF. CDR3 DNA sequence: TGTGCCAGCACCCTGACAGGGGGCGGTCAGCCCCAGCATTTT.

The chain couples TRBV4-1 to TRBJ2-7; tentatively, D is TRBD2 (5 bases). V was shortened by 3 bases and J by 2 bases, with 11 bases between the two germline ends. The CDR3 has 14 residues. Germline lookup yields CDR1 MGHRA and CDR2 YSYEKL. DNA for the CDR3: TGCGCCAGCAGCCAGCTAGCAGATGCCTACGAGCAGTACTTC. This codes for CASSQLADAYEQYF.

This chain connects TRBV3-1 to TRBJ2-2; D gene uncertain. This CDR3 contains 18 residues. Germline assignment: CDR1 LGHDT and CDR2 YNNKEL (reference sequence). V dropped 1 base and J dropped 4 bases, with 19 bases sitting between them. CDR3 in amino acids: CASSQVTLGRRGTGELFF. The CDR3 nucleotides are TGTGCCAGCAGCCAAGTGACCCTGGGCCGGCGTGGCACCGGGGAGCTGTTTTTT.

The CDR3 bases are TGCAGCGTTGCCGACAATGAGCAGTTCTTC. This sequence encodes CSVADNEQFF. The rearrangement uses TRBV29-1 and TRBJ2-1; D not certain. CDR3 length equals 10 residues. The V gene lost 4 bases and the J gene lost 5 bases, with 3 bases spanning the gap. CDR1 and CDR2 from the germline V gene are SQVTM and ANQGSEA.

Ten or more counts support this clonotype. This rearrangement joins TRBV20-1 to TRBJ1-1, with D unclear. Looked up from germline, CDR1 is DFQATT and CDR2 is SNEGSKA (reference sequence). CDR3 length: 15 residues. With 0 bases removed from V and 0 bases from J, the gap between germline ends came to 11 bases. CDR3 in amino acids: CSARETRLLNTEAFF. CDR3 in DNA: TGCAGTGCTAGAGAAACGCGACTTTTGAACACTGAAGCTTTCTTT.

V gene TRBV20-1 combines with J gene TRBJ2-2; a possible D gene is TRBD2 (5 bases). The length of the CDR3 is 13 residues. CDR1 and CDR2 (germline): DFQATT, SNEGSKA (reference sequence). Trimming stripped 6 bases from V and 7 bases from J, with 15 bases between. The CDR3: CSAVDFRNGELFF. The CDR3 DNA is TGCAGTGCAGTGGACTTTAGAAACGGGGAGCTGTTTTTT.

In its sample, this clonotype was seen a few times. V usage is TRBV9 and J usage is TRBJ2-1; 7 bases agree with TRBD1. Unmatched junction bases numbered 6, after V lost 2 bases and J lost 7 bases. Germline assignment: CDR1 SGDLS and CDR2 YYNGEE. This CDR3 has 14 amino acids. The CDR3 DNA follows: TGTGCCAGCAGCGTGGGGGACAGCCTGAATGAGCAGTTCTTC. This codes for CASSVGDSLNEQFF.

This clonotype appeared a few times. CDR3 amino acids: CSVLTRRLLAGEYGTDTQYF. The CDR3 region has the DNA TGCAGCGTTTTGACTAGAAGGCTACTAGCGGGAGAATATGGCACAGATACGCAGTATTTT. The chain recombines TRBV29-1 with TRBJ2-3; 11 nucleotides align to TRBD2. Germline loops: CDR1 SQVTM, CDR2 ANQGSEA. The CDR3 has 20 residues. J lost 1 base, V lost 5 bases, and 20 bases had no gene match.